This TCR beta chain originates from a study of blood T cell repertoires in COVID-19 (dated by TCRdb to 2019 to 2021). Regarding the complete study: The collaborator samples originated in the United States, Italy and Spain and spanned the acute and convalescent phases of COVID-19. The prospective study material was composed of cDNA or gDNA derived from T cells, B-cell-depleted T cells, or PBMCs. Deeply sampled blood TCRbeta repertoires from subjects exposed to, actively infected with, or recovered from COVID-19 were included in the dataset. The repertoires were released in a freely available public database meant as a resource for research on the immune response to SARS-CoV-2. Samples came from the ongoing ImmuneRACE study (first 160 participants) plus 1,254 subjects from 6 global collaborators. A de-identified subject ID, COVID-19 status, age in years and sex were almost always included in the sample metadata. Where available, HLA class I and class II types were obtained from metadata supplied by the sample provider rather than from assay-based typing.

In the prospective study, participants were 18 to 89 years old, resided in 24 geographic areas of the United States, and were enrolled through a virtual design. In the prospective study, participants were assigned to cohorts based on the clinical history participants reported in a screening survey and a study questionnaire. For ImmuneRACE Cohort 3, a participant was defined as recovered based on two consecutive negative NP/OP PCR tests, clearance by a healthcare professional, or resolution of symptoms. In the prospective study, whole blood, serum and a nasopharyngeal or oropharyngeal swab were collected from each participant by mobile phlebotomists. Over a roughly 2-month period, participants in the prospective study had the option of providing additional blood draws and questionnaires. Before DNA extraction, blood samples from the prospective study were shipped at room temperature or frozen. What the authors observed across the whole study: The quantity of clinical and demographic metadata differed by source and by participant and was supplied without curation.

For this clone: Its specific antigen is unknown. Base-call qualities are not available, and no considerably larger clone is one nucleotide away.

The immunoSEQ Assay, a bias-controlled multiplex PCR, was used to amplify TCRbeta CDR3 regions from genomic DNA. As for the authors' bioinformatics: The number of nucleated cells in each sample was estimated by amplification of reference gene primers within the assay. Sequence reads were collapsed and filtered to measure the absolute abundance of every unique TCRbeta CDR3 rearrangement. For each sample, productive Simpson clonality was calculated by taking the square root of Simpson's diversity index across productive rearrangements. Imported from immuneACCESS, the table was reduced by TCRdb to in-frame sequences with V and J called. These copies leave out some clones; in studies compared against another copy, an unresolved V gene accounts for under half, and the cause of the remainder is not known. V, J and clone size derive from that table, while D and trimming were established from the DNA sequence. This sample is represented by approximately 230,000 clones; 80% to 95% of them were singletons. Jointly, the top ten make up 1.5% to 2% of the sample.

Via the germline V gene (reference sequence), CDR1 is PRHDT and CDR2 FYEKMQ. Reading from cysteine to phenylalanine, the CDR3 counts 12 amino acids. Only CDR3 DNA is held: 36 bases, read in frame from base 1. At the junction V is shortened by 3 bases and J by 8 bases, with 10 bases in between. The sample taken for sequencing was PBMCs or T cells enriched from blood (not recorded which). This chain joins TRBV13 to TRBJ1-1, with no confidently assigned D gene. The receptor's source is a woman aged 18-29 years who had recovered from COVID-19. The nucleotide sequence reads as follows: TGTGCCAGCAGCTTTCCTAAGTCAGAAGCTTTCTTT. It codes for CASSFPKSEAFF. The variable domain in full, with residues beyond the CDR3 obtained from the reference TRBV13 and TRBJ1-1 genes, is AAGVIQSPRHLIKEKRETATLKCYPIPRHDTVYWYQQGPGQDPQFLISFYEKMQSDKGSIPDRFSAQQFSDYHSELNMSSLELGDSALYFCASSFPKSEAFFGQGTRLTVV.